The clone carrying this TCR beta chain shows up as medium-sized by frequency. The data belong to a study of T cells expressing NK-cell markers. This CDR3 has 13 residues. With the 5' RACE reads reprocessed, TCRdb shows one record per CDR3 protein and no DNA. Its listing shows about 8,000 distinct CDR3 sequences. The V call is TRBV12-3 or TRBV12-4, the J call TRBJ2-6; the D gene TCRdb calls, TRBD1, cannot be checked with no DNA. The sequence was collected from a young man in good health. The sequenced sample was blood T cells: a sorted CD56 or NKG2C T cell subset, CD4+ or CD8+ T cells, or bulk PBMC T cells (not recorded which). The CDR3 sequence is CASRGPGANVLTF.